This T cell receptor (beta chain) was identified during a study of brain T cells in children with intractable seizures. Measured with immunoSEQ multiplex PCR; TCRdb has only the in-frame clones, and not every one. The sample includes about 76,000 clones, roughly 91% of them seen just once. V was trimmed by 5 bases and J by 5 bases, leaving 15 bases between them. The CDR3 loop spans 14 amino acids. The germline gives CDR1 SEHNR, CDR2 FQNEAQ (reference sequence). Sequencing was limited to surgery cases with top T cell transcript signatures in brain tissue. Pre-surgery treatment included at least one anti-epileptic drug.

The receptor was isolated from a boy in the first two years of life with tuberous sclerosis and intractable seizures. The material sequenced was peripheral blood, taken at surgery. The V call is TRBV7-9, the J call TRBJ1-2, with D possibly being TRBD1 (6 bases). CDR3: CASSPKGGDYGYTF. CDR3 sequence (DNA): TGTGCCAGCAGCCCGAAAGGGGGGGATTATGGCTACACCTTC.